A selection of T cell receptor beta chains follows, all from one sample in a study of T cell responses to AZD1222 COVID-19 vaccine. TCRdb keeps only in-frame clones here, not all; method: immunoSEQ multiplex PCR. This sample has roughly 130,000 clones, with about 90% found just once. Sequenced material: peripheral blood, taken 28 days after the second dose of the MenACWY control vaccine. The source is an adult who received the MenACWY meningococcal vaccine as a control. The CDR3 runs from the conserved cysteine through the conserved F or W. D genes are given only for firm matches. Not every row has a clone size; where given, it reads once, few, many or a size class.

CASSSGQGRQPQHF	TGTGCCAGCAGCTCAGGACAGGGAAGGCAGCCCCAGCATTTT	TRBD1	TRBJ1-5	-	14	TRBV7-2
CASSLTDPANTGELFF	TGTGCCAGCAGCTTAACCGACCCCGCGAACACCGGGGAGCTGTTTTTT	-	TRBJ2-2	-	16	TRBV7-3
CASSERDTEAFF	TGTGCCAGCAGCGAGAGGGACACTGAAGCTTTCTTT	-	TRBJ1-1	-	12	TRBV9
CASSQDSADEWVADTQYF	TGCGCCAGCAGCCAAGATTCCGCAGACGAATGGGTCGCAGATACGCAGTATTTT	-	TRBJ2-3	-	18	TRBV4-3
CASSVGRGNQPQHF	TGTGCCAGCAGTGTTGGTAGGGGAAACCAGCCCCAGCATTTT	-	TRBJ1-5	-	14	TRBV2
CASSGRIYEQYF	TGTGCCAGCAGCGGACGGATTTACGAGCAGTACTTC	-	TRBJ2-7	-	12	TRBV7-9
CASTGTVNEKLFF	TGTGCCAGCACAGGGACGGTTAATGAAAAACTGTTTTTT	-	TRBJ1-4	-	13	TRBV7-9
CASSLDVAGRAYEQYF	TGTGCCAGCAGCTTAGACGTAGCGGGTAGGGCCTACGAGCAGTACTTC	TRBD2	TRBJ2-7	-	16	TRBV7-9
CASYSGLVGLNAQYF	TGCGCCAGCTATTCCGGACTAGTTGGTCTTAATGCGCAGTATTTT	TRBD2	TRBJ2-3	-	15	TRBV10-1
CASSLAGLAGEQYF	TGTGCCAGCAGTTTAGCGGGACTAGCCGGAGAGCAGTACTTC	TRBD2	TRBJ2-7	-	14	TRBV28
CASANQDSLRLHF	TGTGCCAGTGCAAACCAAGACAGCCTCCGACTCCACTTT	-	TRBJ1-6	-	13	TRBV19
CASSQNPGGSTEAFF	TGTGCCAGCAGCCAAAACCCCGGGGGGAGCACTGAAGCTTTCTTT	-	TRBJ1-1	-	15	TRBV3-1/TRBV3-2
CASLQIRGGEQYF	TGTGCCAGCCTTCAGATCCGGGGAGGTGAGCAGTACTTC	-	TRBJ2-7	-	13	TRBV7-2
CASTGIFGGYTF	TGTGCCAGCACCGGGATTTTCGGGGGCTACACCTTC	-	TRBJ1-2	-	12	TRBV2
CASRTSGTNSYNEQFF	TGTGCCAGCAGGACTAGCGGTACAAACTCATACAATGAGCAGTTCTTC	TRBD2	TRBJ2-1	-	16	TRBV7-2
CASSLGTANNYGYTF	TGCGCCAGCAGCTTGGGGACAGCCAATAACTATGGCTACACCTTC	-	TRBJ1-2	-	15	TRBV5-1
CAIRVGVGSPLHF	TGTGCCATTAGAGTGGGCGTGGGTTCACCCCTCCACTTT	-	TRBJ1-6	-	13	TRBV5-8
CASSSRGGGTEAFF	TGTGCCAGCAGTTCCCGAGGGGGAGGTACTGAAGCTTTCTTT	-	TRBJ1-1	-	14	TRBV28
CASSPGTSRDEQYF	TGTGCCAGCAGCCCCGGGACTAGTCGCGACGAGCAGTACTTC	TRBD2	TRBJ2-7	-	14	TRBV5-4
CASSPAGQNEKLFF	TGTGCCAGCAGTCCGGCGGGGCAGAATGAAAAACTGTTTTTT	-	TRBJ1-4	-	14	TRBV25-1
CATSREGLAGVTGELFF	TGTGCCACCAGCAGAGAGGGACTAGCGGGAGTTACCGGGGAGCTGTTTTTT	TRBD2	TRBJ2-2	once	17	TRBV15
CATSDSVDNTGELFF	TGTGCCACCAGTGATAGTGTAGATAACACCGGGGAGCTGTTTTTT	-	TRBJ2-2	-	15	TRBV24-1
CASSMSGTSSYEQYF	TGTGCCAGTAGTATGTCCGGGACGAGCTCCTACGAGCAGTACTTC	-	TRBJ2-7	-	15	TRBV19
CAINPRTGSNTGELFF	TGTGCCATCAACCCTAGGACAGGCTCGAACACCGGGGAGCTGTTTTTT	TRBD1	TRBJ2-2	few	16	TRBV10-3
CSVIPEPRGRNEQYF	TGCAGCGTGATCCCGGAGCCACGGGGTAGAAACGAGCAGTACTTC	-	TRBJ2-7	-	15	TRBV29-1
CASSAQTGGSETQYF	TGTGCCAGCAGCGCCCAGACAGGGGGCTCAGAGACCCAGTACTTC	TRBD1	TRBJ2-5	-	15	TRBV7-6
CASSPNAPGGGGEKLFF	TGTGCCAGCAGCCCGAACGCCCCAGGGGGAGGAGGGGAAAAACTGTTTTTT	TRBD1	TRBJ1-4	-	17	TRBV28
CASSWGQGGNEKLFF	TGTGCCAGCAGCTGGGGACAGGGGGGAAATGAAAAACTGTTTTTT	TRBD1	TRBJ1-4	-	15	TRBV5-8
CASSFGGTNEKLFF	TGTGCCAGCAGCTTTGGGGGGACTAATGAAAAACTGTTTTTT	-	TRBJ1-4	-	14	TRBV7-6
CASSQRSGLEQFF	TGCGCCAGCAGCCAAAGATCGGGGCTTGAGCAGTTCTTC	-	TRBJ2-1	-	13	TRBV4-3
CASSLWGGQETQYF	TGCGCCAGCAGCCTCTGGGGAGGGCAAGAGACCCAGTACTTC	TRBD2	TRBJ2-5	once	14	TRBV4-3
CASRPGQGDTIYF	TGTGCCAGCAGGCCGGGACAGGGGGACACCATATATTTT	TRBD1	TRBJ1-3	medium-sized	13	TRBV6-5
CASSQLGQPQHF	TGTGCCAGCAGCCAGTTAGGACAGCCCCAGCATTTT	-	TRBJ1-5	-	12	TRBV12-3/TRBV12-4
CASSLQGTTNEKLFF	TGTGCCAGCAGCTTGCAGGGTACAACTAATGAAAAACTGTTTTTT	-	TRBJ1-4	-	15	TRBV7-9
CAISRPPWDSPLHF	TGTGCCATCAGTCGGCCGCCGTGGGATTCACCCCTCCACTTT	-	TRBJ1-6	-	14	TRBV10-3
CASSYGTTNYGYTF	TGTGCCAGCAGCTATGGGACTACTAACTATGGCTACACCTTC	-	TRBJ1-2	-	14	TRBV28
CASSLTGTGKRALSYEQYF	TGTGCCAGTAGCCTTACCGGGACAGGGAAGCGGGCCCTCTCCTACGAGCAGTACTTC	TRBD1	TRBJ2-7	-	19	TRBV19